Each of the 21 T cell receptor beta chains below was sequenced from the same sample in a study of T cells in Graves' hyperthyroidism and ophthalmopathy. Regions amplified from RNA transcripts were the TCR beta CDR3 regions. The HTBI primer set served for first-round RT-PCR of the TCR CDR3. One entry per CDR3 protein, called by TCRdb with MiXCR from the multiplex PCR reads. The sample has about 350,000 distinct CDR3 sequences, approximately 19% seen once; the top ten hold around 3.4%. Sequenced: blood. The receptor source for this set is a woman aged 18-29 years with Graves' hyperthyroidism.

This clonotype has ten or more counts. V gene TRBV24-1 combines with J gene TRBJ1-1; no clear D. Germline values: CDR1 KGHDR, CDR2 SFDVKD. V lost 1 base and J 2 bases, leaving 13 bases between the germline ends. The CDR3 spans 16 residues. The CDR3 spells CATSDFDRAPNTEAFF. In DNA form, the CDR3 reads TGTGCCACCAGTGATTTTGACCGGGCCCCAAACACTGAAGCTTTCTTT.

At least ten counts were recorded for this clonotype. The chain is built from TRBV29-1 and TRBJ2-7; no clear D. The V end was cut by 4 bases, the J end by 2 bases, with 9 bases between. The CDR3 covers 12 residues. Looked up from germline, CDR1 is SQVTM and CDR2 is ANQGSEA. CDR3 DNA sequence: TGCAGCGTTGTGCCTTCCCCCTACGAGCAGTACTTC. Protein product: CSVVPSPYEQYF.

This clonotype was detected ten times or more. The chain links TRBV12-3 or TRBV12-4 to TRBJ2-7; 13 nucleotides line up with TRBD2. With 2 bases clipped from V and 4 bases from J, the junction kept 5 bases outside the gene matches. The CDR3 spans 16 residues. Here the CDR3 DNA reads TGTGCCAGCAGTTTATCGACTAGCGGGGGGCCGTACGAGCAGTACTTC. It encodes CASSLSTSGGPYEQYF.

The table lists this clonotype with many counts. The chain uses TRBV24-1 and TRBJ2-5, with 7 bases fitting TRBD1. The CDR3 contains 16 residues. The V gene end was trimmed by 4 bases and the J gene end by 3 bases; junction bases not matched to a gene: 10. The germline CDR1 and CDR2 sequences are KGHDR and SFDVKD. The DNA for the CDR3 is TGTGCCACCAGTGACCCCGGACAGGCCCGGGAAGAGACCCAGTACTTC. This gives the protein CATSDPGQAREETQYF.

In its sample, this clonotype was seen a few times. The chain has TRBV5-4 and TRBJ1-2; weak D call: TRBD1 (5 bases). Trimming removed 3 bases from V and 2 bases from J, with 11 bases in between. Germline V lookup: CDR1 SGHNT, CDR2 YYREEE (reference sequence). CDR3 length: 14 amino acids. The DNA of the CDR3 is TGTGCCAGCAGCTGGGGGGGTCTGAACTATGGCTACACCTTC. Translated, it gives CASSWGGLNYGYTF.

The chain recombines TRBV20-1 with TRBJ1-2, with a tentative D call TRBD1 (5 bases). The CDR3 contains 15 residues. The ends were cut back, 3 bases at V and 2 bases at J, with 16 bases in the middle. CDR1 and CDR2 (germline): DFQATT, SNEGSKA (reference sequence). The CDR3 sequence is CSAREMGLLNYGYTF. The CDR3 nucleotides read TGCAGTGCTAGGGAAATGGGACTCTTAAACTATGGCTACACCTTC.

The V and J genes are TRBV6-2 or TRBV6-3 and TRBJ1-5, with D possibly matching TRBD1 (6 bases). Trimming stripped 8 bases from V and 3 bases from J, with 17 bases between. Germline V gene data show CDR1 as MNHEY and CDR2 as SVGEGT. The CDR3 covers 15 residues. The CDR3 region has the DNA TGTGCCAGCGGTGAACTTCAGGGGCTCAATCAGCCCCAGCATTTT. This encodes CASGELQGLNQPQHF.

This clonotype was seen ten or more times. The J gene is TRBJ1-2, the V gene TRBV28; no clear D gene. The CDR3 has 12 amino acids. Deletions cut 3 bases from V and 7 bases from J, with 9 bases between. CDR1 and CDR2 (germline): MDHEN, SYDVKM. DNA of the CDR3: TGTGCCAGCAGTTTTTCCCACAGTGGCTACACCTTC. Its protein product is CASSFSHSGYTF.

This clonotype has a count of ten or more. The chain uses TRBV20-1 and TRBJ2-7, with 10 nucleotides matching TRBD2. The ends lost 6 bases at V and 5 bases at J; junction bases unmatched: 16. Germline CDR1 is DFQATT and CDR2 is SNEGSKA (reference sequence). This CDR3 is built from 16 residues. This CDR3 reads CSANPSGGWLGDEQYF. The CDR3 DNA reads TGCAGTGCAAACCCTAGCGGGGGCTGGCTGGGGGACGAGCAGTACTTC.

In its sample, this clonotype was seen many times. This rearrangement joins TRBV6-1 to TRBJ1-5; the D gene is possibly TRBD1 (6 bases). CDR1 MNHNS and CDR2 SASEGT come from the germline V gene. The CDR3 runs 13 residues. V gave up 4 bases and J gave up 9 bases, with 13 bases separating them. This CDR3 is CASSVQGRRPQHF. The CDR3 region has the DNA TGTGCCAGCAGTGTCCAGGGGCGTCGGCCCCAGCATTTT.

This clonotype has at least ten counts. The V gene is TRBV6-5, the J gene TRBJ1-2; D call uncertain. V shed 4 bases and J shed 8 bases, with 20 bases lying between them. CDR1 and CDR2 (germline): MNHEY, SVGAGI. The CDR3 covers 15 residues. As DNA, the CDR3 is TGTGCCAGCAGTTTCTACCCCCGGGAGACGGTAGGCTACACCTTC. Translating it yields CASSFYPRETVGYTF.

This clonotype was observed at least ten times. The gene calls are TRBV28 and TRBJ2-7; tentative D call: TRBD2 (5 bases). The germline V and J ends were trimmed by 6 bases and 2 bases, with 14 bases remaining between them. This CDR3 spans 14 amino acids. The germline V gene has CDR1 MDHEN and CDR2 SYDVKM. In nucleotides, the CDR3 is TGTGCCAGCAGGGGAGAGGGAGCGGCCTACGAGCAGTACTTC. It is translated as CASRGEGAAYEQYF.

This clonotype was seen only once. The V call is TRBV7-2, the J call TRBJ2-5; D may correspond to TRBD1 or TRBD2 (6 bases each). Looked up from germline, CDR1 is SGHTA and CDR2 is FQGNSA. The CDR3 contains 14 residues. Trimming pared 3 bases from V and 4 bases from J, leaving 12 bases between. This CDR3 reads CASSFGGPRETQYF. CDR3 coding DNA: TGTGCCAGCAGCTTTGGGGGGCCACGAGAGACCCAGTACTTC.

This clonotype was seen ten or more times. This chain uses TRBV10-2 with TRBJ1-2; the match to TRBD1 covers 8 bases. Unmatched junction bases numbered 8, after V lost 3 bases and J lost 8 bases. CDR1 and CDR2 (germline): WSHSY, SAAADI. The CDR3 covers 14 residues. CDR3 sequence reads: CASSDYQGARGYTF. The CDR3 DNA sequence: TGCGCCAGCAGTGATTATCAGGGGGCTCGGGGCTACACCTTC.

In its sample, this clonotype was seen many times. In nucleotides, the CDR3 is TGTGCCAGCAGTTTATGGGGGGCCCACACCGGGGAGCTGTTTTTT. Amino acid sequence: CASSLWGAHTGELFF. This sequence joins TRBV27 and TRBJ2-2, with D possibly called TRBD1 or TRBD2 (6 bases each). Germline values: CDR1 MNHEY, CDR2 SMNVEV (reference sequence). The CDR3 covers 15 residues. The V gene lost 1 base and the J gene lost 3 bases, with 9 bases spanning the gap.

V is TRBV7-9 and J is TRBJ1-6; perhaps TRBD1 as D (5 bases). This CDR3 spans 14 amino acids. CDR1 and CDR2 (germline): SEHNR, FQNEAQ (reference sequence). Trimming cost V 0 bases and J 10 bases, with 10 bases left between them. The CDR3 loop reads CASSLAVDNSPLHF. Here the CDR3 DNA reads TGTGCCAGCAGCTTAGCGGTGGACAACTCACCCCTCCACTTT.

The chain combines TRBV20-1 with TRBJ1-6, with unresolved D. V lost 6 bases and J 4 bases, leaving 10 bases between the germline ends. This CDR3 region has 13 residues. CDR1 and CDR2 from the germline V gene are DFQATT and SNEGSKA (reference sequence). The CDR3 is CSAKRDYNSPLHF. Here the CDR3 DNA reads TGCAGTGCAAAACGCGATTATAATTCACCCCTCCACTTT.

Ten or more counts support this clonotype. The rearrangement joins TRBV7-8 to TRBJ1-1; tentatively, D is TRBD1 (5 bases). V lost 3 bases and J 3 bases, leaving 14 bases between the germline ends. CDR1 SGHVS and CDR2 FQNEAQ come from the germline V gene. The CDR3 runs to 15 residues. CDR3 region: CASSFTGRDDTEAFF. The DNA for the CDR3 is TGTGCCAGCAGCTTCACGGGCAGGGACGACACTGAAGCTTTCTTT.

The CDR3 sequence is CASSSSPSLVSRGQTQYF. CDR3 DNA sequence: TGTGCCAGCAGTTCCAGCCCCTCCTTAGTAAGCAGGGGACAGACCCAGTACTTC. V usage is TRBV6-5 and J usage is TRBJ2-5, with D perhaps TRBD1 (6 bases). The CDR3 sequence is 18 residues long. The ends were cut back, 4 bases at V and 6 bases at J, with 27 bases in the middle. Germline V gene sequence: CDR1 MNHEY, CDR2 SVGAGI.

V is TRBV19 and J is TRBJ1-5; no reliable D call. This CDR3 has 15 amino acids. CDR1 is LNHDA, CDR2 SQIVND, per germline (reference sequence). With 7 bases removed from V and 4 bases from J, the gap between germline ends came to 17 bases. Here the CDR3 DNA reads TGTGCCAGTAAGGACCAACCACGGGCTAATCAGCCCCAGCATTTT. The encoded protein is CASKDQPRANQPQHF.

Here the CDR3 DNA reads TGTGCCAGCAGCCTAAGGACAGGGAGGGACATTCAGTACTTC. Translated: CASSLRTGRDIQYF. The rearrangement joins TRBV5-6 to TRBJ2-4, with D tentatively TRBD1 (8 bases). This CDR3 region has 14 residues. The V and J ends lost 4 bases and 8 bases respectively, with 16 bases between them. The germline V gene has CDR1 SGHDT and CDR2 YYEEEE.